The present T cell receptor delta chain was sequenced within a study of Vδ1+ human thymocytes. This CDR3 spans 24 amino acids. With V trimmed by 6 bases and J by 1 base, 35 bases remained unmatched. Germline CDR1 reads TSWWSYY; CDR2 reads QGS. Sequences come from RNA converted to cDNA by reverse transcription. CDR3 amplicons came from multiplex PCR with pooled V-gene forward and constant-region reverse primers. TCRdb re-called the multiplex PCR reads with CATT. The sample has 23,000 or so delta-chain clones, 6% to 8% seen once. Overall study findings and caveats: Thymic TRG and TRD repertoires appeared highly polyclonal. TRD repertoires were essentially private, unlike widely shared TRG clonotypes.

Turning to this clone: Antigen specificity is unknown.

Sequencing input: Vdelta1+ gamma-delta thymocytes from the thymus. Described subset: FACS-sorted CD3+ TCRalphabeta- TCRVdelta1+ TCRVdelta2- thymocytes. The chain has TRDV1 and TRDJ1; 7 positions match TRDD2. The sequence was obtained from a girl less than two years old who had congenital heart surgery. The CDR3: CALGVVIPTLPLFLGGGRTDKLIF. CDR3 sequence (DNA): TGTGCTCTTGGAGTCGTGATTCCTACTCTTCCACTATTCCTGGGTGGAGGCCGCACCGATAAACTCATCTTT.